Sequencing of this TCR beta chain was carried out in a study of T cells in Graves' hyperthyroidism and ophthalmopathy. Across the study: Peripheral blood samples were taken at initial diagnosis, prior to any treatment.

Study-wide results and caveats: Blood also carried most thyroid clonotypes expanded above 0.001.

From germline, CDR1 is MNHNS and CDR2 SASEGT. V lost 6 bases to trimming and J lost 2 bases; unmatched junction nucleotides: 3. CDR3 size: 15 residues. Amplification yielded TCR beta CDR3 regions, with RNA transcripts as the source. The HTBI primer set served for first-round RT-PCR of the TCR CDR3. TCRdb recomputed calls from the multiplex PCR reads with MiXCR, one row per CDR3 protein. The data show under 350,000 distinct CDR3 sequences, with around 20% seen just once and around half held by the top ten. This clonotype has more than one count but fewer than ten. The target antigen is unknown. The patients, who ranged from 18 to 65 in age, presented with newly diagnosed hyperthyroidism lasting under 2 months.

The genes are TRBV6-1 and TRBJ2-3; TRBD2 agrees at 12 bases. The receptor was derived from a woman in her 50s with Graves' hyperthyroidism. The sequenced sample consisted of blood. CDR3 DNA: TGTGCCAGCAGACTAGCGGGGGGAAACACAGATACGCAGTATTTT. Translation gives CASRLAGGNTDTQYF.